The 2 T cell receptor beta chains reported below all come from one sample, sequenced in a study of neurological immune-mediated disorders. TCRdb re-derived calls from the 5' RACE reads in MiXCR, one entry per CDR3 protein. Here the sample spans fewer than 65,000 distinct CDR3 sequences, over 9% being singletons. Sequencing was performed on PBMCs. The receptors were sampled from a man in his 70s with HTLV-1-associated myelopathy (HAM/TSP).

This clonotype was picked up many times. The chain carries TRBV5-1 and TRBJ1-4, with a tentative D call TRBD1 (5 bases). Germline CDR1 and CDR2: SGHRS and YFSETQ. The CDR3 length is 14 residues. The V end lost 10 bases, the J end lost 6 bases, and 19 bases lay between the germline ends. CDR3 region: CASGRRGGDEKLFF. The CDR3 region has the DNA TGCGCCTCCGGCCGGAGGGGAGGGGATGAAAAACTGTTTTTT.

Ten or more counts support this clonotype. V gene TRBV20-1 combines with J gene TRBJ2-5; no clear D gene. V lost 2 bases and J lost 5, with 9 bases in between. Germline V gene sequence: CDR1 DFQATT, CDR2 SNEGSKA (reference sequence). There are 12 residues in the CDR3. The CDR3 coding sequence is TGCAGTGCTAGACGGTTGGTGGAGACCCAGTACTTC. It translates to CSARRLVETQYF.